Presented here are 19 T cell receptor beta chains from one specimen sequenced in a study of T cell clonality in common variable immunodeficiency. TCRdb's table, derived via immunoSEQ multiplex PCR, lists solely in-frame clones and lacks some. The sample yields 40,000 to 45,000 clones, without any singletons. The sample was peripheral blood mononuclear cells. These receptors were taken from a person between 18 and 75 years old in good health.

At least ten counts were recorded for this clone. Sequencing ends 3 residues short of the CDR3 end; the germline J gene provides the rest. The rearrangement uses TRBV30 and TRBJ2-1; D unclear. The germline gives CDR1 GTSNPN, CDR2 SVGIG (reference sequence). The CDR3 covers 14 residues. Between the trimmed V and J ends, which lost 4 bases and 5 bases, there was a span of 15 bases. Partial CDR3 DNA: TGTGCCTGGAATCTAGACCTGGAGAACAATGAG. This sequence encodes CAWNLDLENNE. The whole CDR3 sequence reads CAWNLDLENNEQFF.

This clone showed up many times. The CDR3 extends 3 residues past the end of the read, so its final part is completed from the germline J gene. The V gene is TRBV7-9, the J gene TRBJ1-1; no firm D call. Deletions cut 5 bases from V and 2 bases from J, with 9 bases between. The CDR3 covers 13 residues. Germline V CDR1 and CDR2: SEHNR, FQNEAQ (reference sequence). The covered CDR3 bases are TGTGCCAGCAGCCATGACTCCAACACTGAA. It yields the protein CASSHDSNTE. The entire CDR3 sequence reads CASSHDSNTEAFF.

This clone was seen many times. The CDR3 end is not reached by the read, which stops 3 residues before it; the germline J gene fills it in. V usage is TRBV14 and J usage is TRBJ2-1, with TRBD2 matching 12 bases. CDR3 length: 18 residues. The germline gives CDR1 SGHDN, CDR2 FVKESK. The trim removed 0 bases at V and 5 bases at J, leaving 8 bases unmatched. The CDR3 loop reads CASSQELAGGRSNNEQFF. The sequenced part of the CDR3 DNA is TGTGCCAGCAGCCAAGAGCTAGCGGGAGGGAGGTCCAACAATGAG.

In this sample, this clone turned up many times. With the read ending 3 residues before the CDR3 end, the germline J gene is used to fill in that end. J is TRBJ2-1 and V is TRBV29-1; the D gene is possibly TRBD1 (6 bases). Germline values: CDR1 SQVTM, CDR2 ANQGSEA. V lost 8 bases and J lost 6, with 20 bases in between. This CDR3 has 14 residues. Incomplete CDR3 DNA: TGCAGCACACCTAACAGGGTAAGGGGCAATGAG. The encoded protein is CSTPNRVRGNE. The whole CDR3 reads CSTPNRVRGNEQFF.

This clone was observed at least ten times. The read gets to within 3 residues of the CDR3 end, and the germline J gene fills in the rest. The J gene is TRBJ2-7, the V gene TRBV20-1, with 7 bases fitting TRBD2. Germline V gives CDR1 DFQATT, CDR2 SNEGSKA (reference sequence). V was clipped by 6 bases and J by 0 bases; unmatched bases: 8. The CDR3 has 14 residues. CDR3 amino acids: CSAGVGTNSYEQYF. Partial CDR3 DNA: TGCAGTGCAGGGGTCGGGACTAACTCCTACGAG.

Many counts were recorded for this clone. The read stops 3 residues short of the end of the CDR3; the missing end is completed from the germline J gene. This chain uses TRBV2 with TRBJ2-7; 9 bases are shared with TRBD2. The CDR3 runs 15 residues. Losses at the gene ends were 2 bases for V and 2 bases for J; bases not matched to a gene: 4. Germline V CDR1 and CDR2: SNHLY, FYNNEI. This chain's CDR3 is CASSERIAGAYEQYF. The covered CDR3 bases are TGTGCCAGCAGTGAAAGGATAGCGGGGGCCTACGAG.

This clone was observed many times. The CDR3 end lies 3 residues beyond the end of the read and is filled in from the germline J gene. The genes are TRBV29-1 and TRBJ1-2; 8 bases map to TRBD1. The V gene end was trimmed by 7 bases and the J gene end by 7 bases; junction bases not matched to a gene: 11. CDR3 length equals 13 residues. CDR1 and CDR2 (germline): SQVTM, ANQGSEA. The CDR3 DNA, read in part, is TGCAGCGCTGGACCACAGGGGACAGGTGGC. This translates into CSAGPQGTGG. The CDR3 in its entirety is CSAGPQGTGGYTF.

This clone was observed at least ten times. The read gets to within 3 residues of the CDR3 end, and the germline J gene fills in the rest. The rearrangement uses TRBV7-6 and TRBJ2-7; D call uncertain. From germline, CDR1 is SGHVS and CDR2 FNYEAQ. The CDR3 is 15 amino acids. The ends were cut back, 2 bases at V and 2 bases at J, with 13 bases in the middle. This CDR3 is CASSLSGGTPYEQYF. The DNA read from the CDR3 is TGTGCCAGCAGCTTATCTGGCGGAACACCCTACGAG.

This clone was detected many times. The CDR3 end falls 3 residues outside the read, so it is completed with the germline J gene. The chain is built from TRBV4-1 and TRBJ2-7; 7 bases are a match to TRBD1. V lost 3 bases to trimming and J lost 2 bases; unmatched junction nucleotides: 10. In germline, CDR1 is MGHRA, CDR2 YSYEKL. This CDR3 is built from 16 residues. The CDR3 region is CASSHVFPGGAYEQYF. CDR3 DNA (partial): TGCGCCAGCAGCCATGTTTTTCCAGGGGGAGCCTACGAG.

This clone was recorded many times. With the read ending 3 residues before the CDR3 end, the germline J gene is used to fill in that end. This chain links TRBV4-2 with TRBJ2-1, with 11 positions matching TRBD2. CDR3 size: 18 residues. CDR1 is LGHNA, CDR2 YNFKEQ, per germline. V gave up 4 bases and J gave up 0 bases; unmatched junction bases: 8. The CDR3 DNA, read in part, is TGTGCCAGCAGCCGCTCAACTAGCGGGGGAAGCTCCTACAATGAG. Amino acid sequence: CASSRSTSGGSSYNE. The full-length CDR3 reads as CASSRSTSGGSSYNEQFF.

Ten or more counts support this clone. The CDR3 end is not reached by the read, which stops 3 residues before it; the germline J gene fills it in. V usage is TRBV29-1 and J usage is TRBJ1-1; D perhaps matches TRBD1 (5 bases). Trimming pared 7 bases from V and 3 bases from J, leaving 12 bases between. CDR3 length: 12 residues. CDR1 and CDR2 from the germline V gene are SQVTM and ANQGSEA. CDR3: CSGGEIYTEAFF. Incomplete CDR3 DNA: TGCAGCGGGGGGGAGATCTACACTGAA.

Worth noting for this clone: The sequence runs out 3 residues before the end of the CDR3; the remainder is reconstructed from the germline J gene. The rearrangement joins TRBV6-1 to TRBJ1-1; D not resolved. Germline CDR1 and CDR2: MNHNS and SASEGT. There are 15 residues in the CDR3. This chain's CDR3 is CASSGSSGIRETAFF. Incomplete CDR3 DNA: TGTGCCAGCAGTGGATCTAGCGGGATCCGGGAGACA.

Notes on this clone: The CDR3 end falls 3 residues outside the read, so it is completed with the germline J gene. This chain links TRBV20-1 with TRBJ1-2; the match to TRBD1 covers 10 bases. Germline CDR1 and CDR2: DFQATT and SNEGSKA (reference sequence). The CDR3 is made up of 15 amino acids. Trimming removed 3 bases from V and 1 base from J; junction bases left unmatched: 5. CDR3 DNA (partial): TGCAGTGCTAGCGACAGGGGGCGCTTTAACTATGGC. Amino acids: CSASDRGRFNYG. The whole CDR3 protein reads CSASDRGRFNYGYTF.

Many counts were recorded for this clone. Read data end 3 residues before the CDR3 end; the end is taken from the germline J gene. The chain uses TRBV5-6 and TRBJ2-2; perhaps TRBD2 as D (5 bases). Germline V gene data show CDR1 as SGHDT and CDR2 as YYEEEE. This CDR3 has 15 residues. V was shortened by 7 bases and J by 6 bases, with 19 bases between the two germline ends. The sequenced CDR3 bases are TGTGCCAGCGCCAGCGCGGGTGGTTTCCCCGGGGAG. Amino acid sequence: CASASAGGFPGE. The complete CDR3 protein is CASASAGGFPGELFF.

Concerning this clone: The read terminates 3 residues ahead of where the CDR3 ends, so the germline J gene completes it. The chain employs TRBV2 and TRBJ1-3, with 12 bases matching TRBD1. Germline CDR1 reads SNHLY; CDR2 reads FYNNEI. There are 19 residues in the CDR3. With V trimmed by 6 bases and J by 4 bases, 16 bases remained unmatched. This CDR3 is CASRGIRDRGRVSGNTIYF. The CDR3 DNA, read in part, is TGTGCCAGCAGGGGGATCCGGGACAGGGGGCGAGTATCCGGAAACACC.

Ten or more counts support this clone. The CDR3 region is CAGTGFDTQYF. CDR3 bases read: TGTGCCGGAACAGGGTTTGATACG. The chain employs TRBV5-8 and TRBJ2-3; possible D gene TRBD1, 6 bases. With the read ending 3 residues before the CDR3 end, the germline J gene is used to fill in that end. V lost 10 bases and J 6 bases, leaving 12 bases between the germline ends. CDR3 length: 11 amino acids. Germline assignment: CDR1 SGHTS and CDR2 YDEGEE.

This clone was recorded at least ten times. The read finishes 3 residues shy of the CDR3 end, and the germline J gene is used to complete it. The chain has TRBV18 and TRBJ2-4; 7 bases line up with TRBD2. Per germline, CDR1 KGHSH and CDR2 LQKENI. V lost 0 bases and J lost 0; bases outside the gene matches: 2. The CDR3 consists of 16 residues. CDR3 residues: CASSPPGGEAKNIQYF. The CDR3 DNA, read in part, is TGTGCCAGCTCACCACCGGGGGGGGAAGCCAAAAACATT.

On this clone: The CDR3 end lies 3 residues beyond the end of the read and is filled in from the germline J gene. This sequence joins TRBV7-9 and TRBJ2-3; 8 bases align to TRBD2. Germline V lookup: CDR1 SEHNR, CDR2 FQNEAQ (reference sequence). This CDR3 has 15 amino acids. V gave up 5 bases and J gave up 4 bases; unmatched junction bases: 8. This CDR3 reads CASSPAGVVPDTQYF. CDR3 bases read: TGTGCCAGCAGCCCAGCGGGAGTGGTCCCAGATACG.

The sample holds many counts of this clone. With the read ending 3 residues before the CDR3 end, the germline J gene is used to fill in that end. The chain is built from TRBV20-1 and TRBJ1-5, with D perhaps TRBD1 (5 bases). V was pared by 6 bases and J by 3 bases, with 12 bases between. Germline V gene lookup returns CDR1 DFQATT and CDR2 SNEGSKA (reference sequence). The CDR3 loop spans 13 amino acids. The CDR3 protein is CSARTSPNQPQHF. CDR3 bases read: TGCAGTGCGAGGACATCTCCCAATCAGCCC.